One and the same sample provided the 19 T cell receptor beta chains below, sequenced in a study of glioma-infiltrating T cells (dated by TCRdb to the mid-2010s). The listed sequencing device is Illumina MiSeq. TCR alpha and beta CDR3 regions were amplified with the iRepertoire nested amplicon-rescue multiplex PCR (arm-PCR) platform from RNA. The public reads were run again by TCRdb, first through fastp at Q25 and then through MiXCR, and only productive beta chains were kept. Here each entry gathers all rows of one CDR3 protein and keeps the most common genes and DNA. Recorded for this sample are under 200,000 distinct CDR3 sequences; over 40% of them occurred a single time. Of the sample, 4% to 6.5% falls within the top ten clones. Sequenced material: glioma tissue, nonneoplastic brain tissue, or PBMCs (not recorded which). These TCRs come from a human donor with low-grade glioma or glioblastoma, undergoing nonglioma brain surgery, or in good health (not recorded which).

V and J are TRBV19 and TRBJ2-1, with D possibly being TRBD1 (5 bases). V dropped 5 bases and J dropped 5 bases, with 25 bases sitting between them. Germline CDR1 reads LNHDA; CDR2 reads SQIVND (reference sequence). The CDR3 has 18 amino acids. The CDR3 is CASSHRPWSDSNDNEQFF. The CDR3 DNA is TGTGCCAGTAGTCACCGCCCTTGGAGCGACAGTAACGACAATGAGCAGTTCTTC.

CDR3 bases: TGCAGCGTTGTTAGGCAAAACAATGAGCAGTTCTTC. This codes for CSVVRQNNEQFF. J is TRBJ2-1 and V is TRBV29-1; no clear D gene. Looked up from germline, CDR1 is SQVTM and CDR2 is ANQGSEA. V was pared by 4 bases and J by 5 bases, with 9 bases between. There are 12 residues in the CDR3.

This clonotype appeared a few times. The chain uses TRBV19 and TRBJ2-2; D call uncertain. CDR1 is LNHDA, CDR2 SQIVND, per germline (reference sequence). The CDR3 is 13 amino acids. The CDR3, as DNA: TGTGGGACCCGACGGACGAACACCGGGGAGCTGTTTTTT. Protein product: CGTRRTNTGELFF.

This chain joins TRBV19 and TRBJ2-3, with a possible D match to TRBD1 (6 bases). Germline V gene lookup returns CDR1 LNHDA and CDR2 SQIVND (reference sequence). Between the trimmed V and J ends, which lost 6 bases and 12 bases, there was a span of 28 bases. CDR3 length equals 16 residues. The CDR3 DNA reads TGTGCCAGTAGAGACCTCGAGATGGGACACACAGAAACACAGTATTTT. Amino acids: CASRDLEMGHTETQYF.

As to this clonotype: This may come from a read error, since a much larger clone is one base off. The J gene is TRBJ2-1, the V gene TRBV2, with D unclear. Germline-derived CDR1 and CDR2 are SNHLY and FYNNEI. This CDR3 region has 15 residues. The V and J ends lost 2 bases and 5 bases respectively, with 13 bases between them. CDR3: CASSERFGLDNEQFF. CDR3 bases: TGTGCCAGCAGTGAAAGATTCGGCCTTGACAATGAGCAGTTCTTC.

This clonotype was seen more than once but under ten times. V and J are TRBV3-1 and TRBJ1-5, with TRBD1 as a possible D gene (5 bases). Trimming pared 1 base from V and 12 bases from J, leaving 10 bases between. The CDR3 has 12 residues. Germline CDR1 LGHDT, CDR2 YNNKEL (reference sequence). The CDR3 reads CASSQGEGHQHF. CDR3 bases: TGTGCCAGCAGCCAAGGGGAGGGGCACCAGCATTTT.

This clonotype has at least ten counts. V usage is TRBV6-1 and J usage is TRBJ2-7; D not certain. The germline V gene encodes CDR1 MNHNS and CDR2 SASEGT. The CDR3 is 13 amino acids. V shed 9 bases and J shed 2 bases, with 14 bases lying between them. The CDR3 coding sequence is TGTGCCAGGAAATTAGGGATTACCTACGAGCAGTACTTC. Translating gives CARKLGITYEQYF.

As to this clonotype: With a much larger clone just one base away, this may be a read error. The rearrangement joins TRBV12-3 or TRBV12-4 to TRBJ1-5, with D hard to call. There are 15 residues in the CDR3. Trimming took 5 bases from V and 1 from J, leaving 12 bases between them. Here the CDR3 reads CASSVRGISNQPQHF. The CDR3 DNA reads TGTGCCAGCAGTGTGAGAGGGATCAGCAATCAGCCCCAGCATTTT.

This chain links TRBV29-1 with TRBJ2-7, with 8 bases matching TRBD1. The length of the CDR3 is 13 residues. Germline-derived CDR1 and CDR2 are SQVTM and ANQGSEA. V shed 6 bases and J 3 bases; nucleotides not matched to a gene: 7. CDR3 sequence reads: CSVTDREVYEQYF. In DNA, the CDR3 is TGCAGCGTAACGGACAGGGAGGTCTACGAGCAGTACTTC.

This clonotype was counted ten times or more. This sequence joins TRBV20-1 and TRBJ2-2, with D uncertain. Germline CDR1 DFQATT, CDR2 SNEGSKA (reference sequence). This CDR3 is built from 13 residues. Between the trimmed V and J ends, which lost 3 bases and 1 base, there was a span of 6 bases. The CDR3 sequence: CSASGLNTGELFF. The CDR3 DNA reads TGCAGTGCTAGCGGGCTGAACACCGGGGAGCTGTTTTTT.

This clonotype was seen a single time. The junction shows a germline mismatch at one end, possibly a read error. The rearrangement uses TRBV4-2 and TRBJ1-2; tentative D call: TRBD1 (5 bases). The CDR3 is made up of 15 amino acids. Germline V gene data show CDR1 as LGHNA and CDR2 as YNFKEQ. The CDR3 nucleotides read TGTGCCAGCAGCCACCCGGGGCCAACTAACTGTGGCTACACCTTC. This gives the protein CASSHPGPTNCGYTF.

In this sample, this clonotype turned up many times. CDR3 residues: CSATTGREWAGETQYF. CDR3 bases: TGCAGTGCTACCACCGGGAGGGAATGGGCGGGGGAGACCCAGTACTTC. V usage is TRBV20-1 and J usage is TRBJ2-5, with 8 bases fitting TRBD2. Germline-derived CDR1 and CDR2 are DFQATT and SNEGSKA (reference sequence). V trimming: 4 bases; J trimming: 5 bases; junction bases outside the gene matches: 15. The CDR3 runs 16 residues.

This clonotype was detected only a few times. Given a much more abundant clone one base away, this may be a read error. V usage is TRBV20-1 and J usage is TRBJ2-7, with D perhaps matching TRBD2 (6 bases). V dropped 6 bases and J dropped 3 bases, with 15 bases sitting between them. The germline V gene encodes CDR1 DFQATT and CDR2 SNEGSKA (reference sequence). The CDR3 spans 13 residues. The CDR3 region is CSAKKEGVYEQYF. In nucleotides, the CDR3 is TGCAGTGCGAAGAAGGAGGGAGTCTACGAGCAGTACTTC.

This clonotype was seen repeatedly, ten times or more. The chain combines TRBV20-1 with TRBJ1-4, with D possibly being TRBD1 (5 bases). Trimming removed 5 bases from V and 7 bases from J, with 20 bases in between. The germline V gene has CDR1 DFQATT and CDR2 SNEGSKA (reference sequence). The CDR3 is 15 amino acids. In DNA form, the CDR3 reads TGCAGTGCTTACCCTATGATGTGGGGGGGTGAAAAACTGTTTTTT. This codes for CSAYPMMWGGEKLFF.

As to this clonotype: Being one base from a much bigger clone, this may be a read error. The chain combines TRBV7-9 with TRBJ1-1; D is uncertain. The CDR3 is made up of 13 amino acids. CDR1 and CDR2 from the germline V gene are SEHNR and FQNEAQ (reference sequence). This CDR3 is CASSYPVNTEAIF. For the CDR3, the DNA is TGTGCCAGCAGCTACCCAGTGAACACTGAAGCTATCTTT. The whole variable domain, filled in from reference TRBV7-9 and TRBJ1-1, reads DTGVSQNPRHKITKRGQNVTFRCDPISEHNRLYWYRQTLGQGPEFLTYFQNEAQLEKSRLLSDRFSAERPKGSFSTLEIQRTEQGDSAMYLCASSYPVNTEAIFGQGTRLTVV.

Concerning this clonotype: No conserved phenylalanine or tryptophan is present at the end of the CDR3, so a read error is the likely explanation. The rearrangement links TRBV20-1 to TRBJ2-1; TRBD2 aligns across 7 bases. Trimming cost V 4 bases and J 7 bases; bases outside gene matches: 19. The CDR3 is 17 amino acids. Germline CDR1 reads DFQATT; CDR2 reads SNEGSKA (reference sequence). The CDR3 DNA reads TGCAGTGCTAATCATCCTTCGAGCGGGATTTCGATTAATGAGCAGTTCTCC. This gives the protein CSANHPSSGISINEQFS.

As for this clonotype: A much larger clone lies a single base off, so this may be a read error. This chain uses TRBV7-9 with TRBJ2-3; D is unresolved. Trimming left V 5 bases short and J 6 bases short, with 12 bases between. From germline, CDR1 is SEHNR and CDR2 FQNEAQ (reference sequence). The CDR3 is 13 residues long. DNA of the CDR3: TGTGCCAGCAGCCACCTAGGCTGGGATACGCAGTATTTT. Protein: CASSHLGWDTQYF.

As for this clonotype: A much larger clone lies a single base off, so this may be a read error. The rearrangement links TRBV11-2 to TRBJ1-5, with D maybe TRBD1 (5 bases). The CDR3 is 15 residues long. The V gene lost 6 bases and the J gene lost 5 bases, with 17 bases spanning the gap. Per germline, CDR1 SGHAT and CDR2 FQNNGV. CDR3 bases: TGTGCCAGCAGTCTGGACACTCGCAGCGATCAGCCCCAGCATTTT. Translating it yields CASSLDTRSDQPQHF.

This clonotype was seen just once. This sequence joins TRBV29-1 and TRBJ2-1; either TRBD1 or TRBD2 may fit D (5 bases each). Germline V CDR1 and CDR2: SQVTM, ANQGSEA. Trimming took 2 bases from V and 7 from J, leaving 9 bases between them. The CDR3 runs to 12 residues. CDR3 loop: CSVESGGNEQFF. The CDR3 region has the DNA TGCAGCGTTGAAAGTGGGGGAAATGAGCAGTTCTTC.